The entry below describes one TCR beta chain. Its specificity is unknown. The investigators isolated CD4+ and CD8+ cells by positive magnetic bead selection and checked their purity by flow cytometry. The data are from a study of somatic mutations in cytotoxic T cells in rheumatoid arthritis. CDR3 length equals 14 residues. V lost 5 bases to trimming and J lost 3 bases; unmatched junction nucleotides: 7. Germline V gives CDR1 SEHNR, CDR2 FQNEAQ (reference sequence). Assay: immunoSEQ multiplex PCR; the TCRdb copy retains only in-frame clones and omits some. The table lists about 25,000 clones, nearly 75% of them singletons, with just over 9.5% in the top ten. Broader study findings: What antigens the expanded CD8+ clones targeted remained unknown. More than 20% of CD8+ cells belonged to the largest clone in about an eighth of the 65 patients.

The genes are TRBV7-9 and TRBJ2-7; 7 bases line up with TRBD1. The sample consisted of CD8+ T cells sorted from blood. The receptor's source is a woman between 18 and 30 years old in good health. DNA of the CDR3: TGTGCCAGCAGCCACCGGGACAGACTCTACGAGCAGTACGTC. It encodes CASSHRDRLYEQYV.